The T cell receptor (beta chain) under discussion was sequenced for a study of blood T cell repertoires in COVID-19. Using immunoSEQ multiplex PCR, the repertoire was profiled, and TCRdb retains in-frame clones only, with some absent. This table holds 200,000 or so clones, around nine tenths found once. The V end was cut by 4 bases, the J end by 6 bases, with 15 bases between. The CDR3 contains 14 residues. The germline V gene has CDR1 SEHNR and CDR2 FQNEAQ (reference sequence). The sequence came from a man between 60 and 70 years old with COVID-19, enrolled during active disease. V and J are TRBV7-9 and TRBJ1-1; D gene uncertain. The sequenced material came from peripheral blood. As DNA, the CDR3 is TGTGCCAGCAGCTCCAATGGGGAGCTGGCTGAAGCTTTCTTT. It codes for CASSSNGELAEAFF.